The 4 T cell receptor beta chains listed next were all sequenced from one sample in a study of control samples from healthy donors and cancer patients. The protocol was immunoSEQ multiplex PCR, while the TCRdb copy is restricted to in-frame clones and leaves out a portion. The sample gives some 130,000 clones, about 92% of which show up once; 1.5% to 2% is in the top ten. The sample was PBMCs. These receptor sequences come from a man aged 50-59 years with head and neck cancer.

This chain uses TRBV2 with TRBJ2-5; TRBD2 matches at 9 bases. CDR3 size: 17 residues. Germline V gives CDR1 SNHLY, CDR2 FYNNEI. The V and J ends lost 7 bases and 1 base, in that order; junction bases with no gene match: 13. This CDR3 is CASTPVRAGGFQETQYF. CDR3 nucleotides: TGTGCCAGCACCCCGGTGAGAGCGGGGGGTTTCCAAGAGACCCAGTACTTC.

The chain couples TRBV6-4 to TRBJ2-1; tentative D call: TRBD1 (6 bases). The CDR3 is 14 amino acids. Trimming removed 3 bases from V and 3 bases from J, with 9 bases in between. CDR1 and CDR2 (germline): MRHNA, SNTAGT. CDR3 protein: CASSEVGGYNEQFF. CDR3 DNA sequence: TGTGCCAGCAGTGAAGTAGGGGGCTACAATGAGCAGTTCTTC.

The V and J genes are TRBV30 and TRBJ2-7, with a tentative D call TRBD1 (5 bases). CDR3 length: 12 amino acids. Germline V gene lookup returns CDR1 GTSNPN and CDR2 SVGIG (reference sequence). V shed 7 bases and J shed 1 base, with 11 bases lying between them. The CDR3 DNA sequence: TGTGCCTCCCAAGACAGATCCTACGAGCAGTACTTC. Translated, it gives CASQDRSYEQYF.

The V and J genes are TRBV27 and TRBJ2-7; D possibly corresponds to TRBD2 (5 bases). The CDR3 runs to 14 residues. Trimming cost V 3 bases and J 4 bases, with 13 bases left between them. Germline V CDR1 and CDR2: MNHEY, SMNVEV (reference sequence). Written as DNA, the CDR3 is TGTGCCAGCAGTTTTCGAGGGCGTGCGTACGAGCAGTACTTC. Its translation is CASSFRGRAYEQYF.